Listed here is a single TCR beta chain. The antigen is not known. The data belong to a study of shared clonotypes between healthy human individuals. Trimming removed 2 bases from V and 2 bases from J; junction bases left unmatched: 6. The CDR3 is 16 amino acids. Germline CDR1 SEHNR, CDR2 FQNEAQ (reference sequence). Assay used: immunoSEQ multiplex PCR; TCRdb lists only in-frame clones, some missing. Among approximately 2,300,000 clones listed, around 93% were seen once. General study results and limits: Among donors, the sharing of clonotypes was expected to be influenced by sequencing depth.

The origin of this receptor is a man aged 18 to 29 in good health. Some clones in this sample may be carry-over from other donors' samples. V and J are TRBV7-9 and TRBJ2-5, with 9 bases lining up with TRBD2. The source material was naive CD4+ T cells from PBMCs. Described subset: CD45RA+ positively selected. CDR3 region: CASSLRGSGGQETQYF. The CDR3 nucleotides are TGTGCCAGCAGCTTAAGGGGTAGCGGGGGACAAGAGACCCAGTACTTC.